These 29 T cell receptor beta chains were all obtained from the same sample, sequenced in a study of Tregs in tolerant kidney transplant recipients. The repertoire was sequenced with immunoSEQ multiplex PCR; TCRdb's copy has only in-frame clones and lacks some. The sample has tens of thousands of clones, roughly 90% seen once. Mixed chimerism was transient after nonmyeloablative marrow transplants from related graft donors. The sample in question was CD4+ T cells from blood (PBMCs), obtained 24 months after the transplant. The source of these receptors is a human patient who received a combined kidney and bone marrow transplant. Some T cells may have originated in the graft donor.

The gene calls are TRBV6-1 and TRBJ2-5, with 9 bases matching TRBD2. Looked up from germline, CDR1 is MNHNS and CDR2 is SASEGT. V dropped 3 bases and J dropped 9; count of bases not matched to a gene: 23. The CDR3 runs 19 residues. CDR3 loop: CASSDWGRSYAAGGTSQYF. The CDR3 DNA follows: TGTGCCAGCAGTGATTGGGGCAGGTCATATGCGGCGGGGGGGACTTCCCAGTACTTC.

This clone was seen a few times. The chain combines TRBV7-2 with TRBJ2-7; the match to TRBD2 covers 7 bases. Losses at the gene ends were 3 bases for V and 1 base for J; bases not matched to a gene: 6. Germline CDR1 SGHTA, CDR2 FQGNSA. The CDR3 totals 15 residues. CDR3 sequence reads: CASSLSGATSYEQYF. The CDR3 DNA sequence: TGTGCCAGCAGCTTGAGCGGGGCTACTTCCTACGAGCAGTACTTC.

J is TRBJ2-3 and V is TRBV25-1, with 9 bases matching TRBD2. Germline assignment: CDR1 MGHDK and CDR2 SYGVNS. CDR3 size: 15 residues. Losses at the gene ends were 5 bases for V and 0 bases for J; bases not matched to a gene: 3. CDR3 nucleotide sequence: TGTGCCAGCAGTAAGAGCGGGGGGAGCACAGATACGCAGTATTTT. It specifies CASSKSGGSTDTQYF.

The chain carries TRBV7-3 and TRBJ2-3; no clear D gene. The length of the CDR3 is 14 residues. Germline V gene lookup returns CDR1 SGHTA and CDR2 FQGTGA. Trimming removed 3 bases at V and 0 bases at J, with 7 bases between. CDR3 sequence: CASSLQSSTDTQYF. The CDR3 region has the DNA TGTGCCAGCAGCTTGCAGTCTAGCACAGATACGCAGTATTTT.

The sample holds one count of this clone. The chain has TRBV27 and TRBJ2-3; 8 nucleotides match TRBD1. V trimming: 6 bases; J trimming: 1 base; junction bases outside the gene matches: 6. Germline V gene lookup returns CDR1 MNHEY and CDR2 SMNVEV (reference sequence). The CDR3 loop spans 15 amino acids. This CDR3 is CASRHLTGGTDTQYF. CDR3 nucleotide sequence: TGTGCCAGCAGGCACCTGACAGGGGGCACAGATACGCAGTATTTT.

The J gene is TRBJ2-5, the V gene TRBV7-2, with no clear D. Germline CDR1 reads SGHTA; CDR2 reads FQGNSA. Trimming stripped 1 base from V and 1 base from J, with 4 bases between. The CDR3 contains 13 residues. The CDR3 loop reads CASSLVVQETQYF. Written as DNA, the CDR3 is TGTGCCAGCAGCTTAGTAGTCCAAGAGACCCAGTACTTC.

The chain carries TRBV4-2 and TRBJ2-1; 13 nucleotides line up with TRBD2. J was trimmed by 8 bases and V by 0 bases; bases with no gene match: 10. The CDR3 spans 18 residues. Germline-derived CDR1 and CDR2 are LGHNA and YNFKEQ. The CDR3 here is CASSQEELAGGLRDEQFF. Written as DNA, the CDR3 is TGTGCCAGCAGCCAAGAGGAACTAGCGGGGGGGCTTAGGGATGAGCAGTTCTTC.

The chain is built from TRBV7-2 and TRBJ1-2; 10 nucleotides line up with TRBD1. The CDR3 is 14 residues long. Trimming took 0 bases from V and 11 from J; bases not matched to a gene: 6. In germline, CDR1 is SGHTA, CDR2 FQGNSA. In DNA form, the CDR3 reads TGTGCCAGCAGCTTAGCCCGCGGACAGGGGGGGTACACCTTC. Translation gives CASSLARGQGGYTF.

The genes are TRBV4-1 and TRBJ1-4, with TRBD1 identical over 8 bases. Germline CDR1 is MGHRA and CDR2 is YSYEKL. Germline trimming cut 1 base from V and 1 base from J; bases unmatched to any gene: 2. CDR3 length: 16 residues. The DNA for the CDR3 is TGCGCCAGCAGCCAAGCAGGGGGCCTAACTAATGAAAAACTGTTTTTT. Amino acids: CASSQAGGLTNEKLFF.

This clone was picked up one time. V usage is TRBV28 and J usage is TRBJ1-2; maybe TRBD1 (5 bases). Germline V CDR1 and CDR2: MDHEN, SYDVKM. The CDR3 is made up of 14 amino acids. V was cut by 4 bases and J by 0 bases, with 9 bases left in between. The CDR3 spells CASSSAGANYGYTF. The CDR3 DNA sequence: TGTGCCAGCAGTTCCGCGGGGGCTAACTATGGCTACACCTTC.

The chain has TRBV4-3 and TRBJ2-3, with D perhaps matching TRBD1 (5 bases). Trimming cost V 1 base and J 3 bases, with 8 bases left between them. CDR3 length: 14 amino acids. The germline V gene has CDR1 LGHNA and CDR2 YSLEER. As DNA, the CDR3 is TGCGCCAGCAGCCAAGCCAGGGTGACAGATACGCAGTATTTT. It translates to CASSQARVTDTQYF.

This clone was counted once. The V and J genes are TRBV5-5 and TRBJ2-7; 8 nucleotides match TRBD2. V lost 4 bases to trimming and J lost 4 bases; unmatched junction nucleotides: 4. This CDR3 has 13 residues. Germline CDR1 is SGHKS and CDR2 is YYEKEE (reference sequence). CDR3 region: CASSNGGGYEQYF. In DNA form, the CDR3 reads TGTGCCAGCAGCAACGGGGGGGGGTACGAGCAGTACTTC.

This chain uses TRBV2 with TRBJ2-7; D possibly corresponds to TRBD2 (5 bases). V dropped 6 bases and J dropped 1 base, with 13 bases sitting between them. The CDR3 is made up of 14 amino acids. Germline lookup yields CDR1 SNHLY and CDR2 FYNNEI. The CDR3 nucleotides read TGTGCCAGCAGATACCGGACTGAGTCCTACGAGCAGTACTTC. This sequence encodes CASRYRTESYEQYF.

This clone showed up just once. The J gene is TRBJ1-5, the V gene TRBV18; 7 bases are shared with TRBD1. Germline V gene sequence: CDR1 KGHSH, CDR2 LQKENI. This CDR3 spans 13 amino acids. V dropped 5 bases and J dropped 5; count of bases not matched to a gene: 3. CDR3 bases: TGTGCCAGCTCAGACAGGGAAGATCAGCCCCAGCATTTT. This encodes CASSDREDQPQHF.

The rearrangement links TRBV21-1 to TRBJ1-2; whether TRBD1, the table's D call, matches the DNA was not checked. TRBV21-1 is recorded as a pseudogene. The CDR3 sequence is 12 residues long. CDR3 sequence: CASRPGGDGYTF. CDR3 coding DNA: TGTGCCAGCCGACCAGGGGGCGATGGCTACACCTTC.

The gene calls are TRBV20-1 and TRBJ2-7; D might be TRBD1 (6 bases). From germline, CDR1 is DFQATT and CDR2 SNEGSKA (reference sequence). The V and J ends lost 5 bases and 4 bases respectively, with 9 bases between them. CDR3 size: 11 residues. The CDR3 protein is CSAHRVYEQYF. The CDR3 DNA follows: TGCAGTGCTCACAGGGTTTACGAGCAGTACTTC.

This clone has just one count. The chain uses TRBV19 and TRBJ2-3; D perhaps matches TRBD2 (5 bases). V lost 5 bases and J lost 4, with 22 bases in between. Germline V gene sequence: CDR1 LNHDA, CDR2 SQIVND (reference sequence). This CDR3 spans 17 amino acids. The CDR3 nucleotides read TGTGCCAGTAGTTCTACGGGCCATATGGGGAGAGCAGATACGCAGTATTTT. Encoded protein: CASSSTGHMGRADTQYF.

As concerns this clone: The same CDR3 arises from other DNA sequences in this sample as well. The chain joins TRBV5-1 to TRBJ2-3; 14 nucleotides match TRBD2. Germline CDR1 is SGHRS and CDR2 is YFSETQ. Trimming removed 0 bases from V and 6 bases from J; junction bases left unmatched: 3. The CDR3 runs 16 residues. CDR3 in amino acids: CASSLGLAGGTDTQYF. CDR3 sequence (DNA): TGCGCCAGCAGCTTGGGACTAGCGGGAGGGACCGATACGCAGTATTTT.

The J gene is TRBJ1-2, the V gene TRBV9; TRBD1 is a possible D gene (5 bases). This CDR3 has 14 residues. The germline CDR1 and CDR2 sequences are SGDLS and YYNGEE. V was clipped by 0 bases and J by 10 bases, with 16 bases between them. CDR3 region: CASSVGVGQGFYTF. The CDR3 DNA reads as TGTGCCAGCAGCGTAGGAGTAGGGCAGGGTTTCTACACCTTC.

The chain combines TRBV27 with TRBJ1-3, with D possibly TRBD1 on 6 matching bases. The germline V and J ends were trimmed by 5 bases and 2 bases, with 13 bases remaining between them. Germline lookup yields CDR1 MNHEY and CDR2 SMNVEV (reference sequence). The CDR3 spans 15 residues. CDR3 sequence (DNA): TGTGCCAGCAGTGTACAGGGTATACCTGGAAACACCATATATTTT. Amino acids: CASSVQGIPGNTIYF.

The rearrangement uses TRBV6-1 and TRBJ1-2; 9 bases are a match to TRBD1. Per germline, CDR1 MNHNS and CDR2 SASEGT. V was clipped by 0 bases and J by 7 bases; unmatched bases: 3. The CDR3 has 14 amino acids. DNA for the CDR3: TGTGCCAGCAGTGAAGCACAGGGGGCTTTTGGCTACACCTTC. Amino acids: CASSEAQGAFGYTF.

The chain couples TRBV28 to TRBJ2-1; 8 bases align to TRBD1. V lost 5 bases and J lost 7; bases outside the gene matches: 13. Germline CDR1 is MDHEN and CDR2 is SYDVKM. The length of the CDR3 is 16 residues. The CDR3 nucleotides are TGTGCCAGCAGTACCCCCACGACAGGGGCGGGAAATGAGCAGTTCTTC. This sequence encodes CASSTPTTGAGNEQFF.

V usage is TRBV4-2 and J usage is TRBJ2-3; 7 bases match TRBD1. The CDR3 is 13 residues long. CDR1 is LGHNA, CDR2 YNFKEQ, per germline. Losses at the gene ends were 4 bases for V and 5 bases for J; bases not matched to a gene: 3. CDR3 residues: CASSLYRGDTQYF. The CDR3, as DNA: TGTGCCAGCAGCCTTTACAGGGGAGATACGCAGTATTTT.

On this clone itself: A junction end diverges from the germline sequence, so it may reflect a read error. The CDR3 coding sequence is TGTGCCAGCAGCAACCCGGACAGGGGATTCTATGGCTACTCCTTC. This sequence encodes CASSNPDRGFYGYSF. This chain links TRBV7-2 with TRBJ1-2, with TRBD1 identical over 9 bases. The CDR3 contains 15 residues. Germline CDR1 and CDR2: SGHTA and FQGNSA.

V is TRBV19 and J is TRBJ2-7; 7 bases are shared with TRBD2. The germline V gene has CDR1 LNHDA and CDR2 SQIVND (reference sequence). Trimming took 3 bases from V and 3 from J; bases not matched to a gene: 8. The CDR3 has 15 residues. The CDR3 DNA reads as TGTGCCAGTAGTATCGCTCTAGCGGCTCTCTACGAGCAGTACTTC. This translates into CASSIALAALYEQYF.

This chain joins TRBV14 and TRBJ2-2; TRBD2 matches at 13 bases. Germline V CDR1 and CDR2: SGHDN, FVKESK. CDR3 length: 19 residues. V was pared by 3 bases and J by 4 bases, with 11 bases of the junction left unmatched. DNA of the CDR3: TGTGCCAGCAGCCAGACCGGGACTAGCGGGACGTGGGGCACCGGGGAGCTGTTTTTT. It specifies CASSQTGTSGTWGTGELFF.

CDR3 region: CASSLGDRGLDTGELFF. CDR3 DNA: TGTGCCAGCAGCTTGGGAGACAGGGGACTCGACACCGGGGAGCTGTTTTTT. The V call is TRBV7-9, the J call TRBJ2-2; 8 bases match TRBD1. Trimming took 3 bases from V and 3 from J; bases not matched to a gene: 9. The CDR3 is 17 amino acids. Germline loops: CDR1 SEHNR, CDR2 FQNEAQ (reference sequence).

The chain recombines TRBV4-1 with TRBJ2-3; 8 bases map to TRBD2. The CDR3 is made up of 16 amino acids. Germline assignment: CDR1 MGHRA and CDR2 YSYEKL. The V gene end was trimmed by 1 base and the J gene end by 4 bases; junction bases not matched to a gene: 7. The CDR3 region is CASSQGGRGEADTQYF. The CDR3 nucleotides read TGCGCCAGCAGCCAAGGGGGGCGGGGGGAGGCAGATACGCAGTATTTT.

V is TRBV9 and J is TRBJ2-1, with unresolved D. V lost 1 base and J 4 bases, leaving 15 bases between the germline ends. Germline loops: CDR1 SGDLS, CDR2 YYNGEE. The CDR3 is made up of 16 amino acids. CDR3 protein: CASSVPAETLYNEQFF. In nucleotides, the CDR3 is TGTGCCAGCAGCGTACCCGCGGAGACCCTTTACAATGAGCAGTTCTTC.